These 22 T cell receptor beta chains share one sample of origin, sequenced in a study of Ad26.COV2.S vaccination and SARS-CoV-2 variants. Regarding treatment: 15 to 20 received Ad26.COV2.S at low or high dose, single or two shots; about five received placebo; per-sample allocation not given. On day 63 after the first injection, vaccine and placebo recipients gave samples. Assay used: immunoSEQ multiplex PCR; TCRdb lists only in-frame clones, some missing. The repertoire has roughly 410,000 clones, roughly 85% of them found once; the top ten carry around 7%. The sequences come from peripheral blood, collected in a trial of Ad26.COV2.S vaccine versus placebo. Receptors originate from a person aged 18-60 years who received the Ad26.COV2.S COVID-19 vaccine or a placebo.

This clone has only a few counts. The rearrangement joins TRBV10-3 to TRBJ2-7, with 8 bases lining up with TRBD1. V was pared by 11 bases and J by 2 bases, with 2 bases of the junction left unmatched. In germline, CDR1 is ENHRY, CDR2 SYGVKD. The CDR3 loop spans 11 amino acids. DNA for the CDR3: TGTGCCCCGGACAGGGCCTACGAGCAGTACTTC. Protein: CAPDRAYEQYF.

The chain employs TRBV7-9 and TRBJ2-5; 7 positions agree with TRBD2. CDR3 length: 16 amino acids. The ends lost 5 bases at V and 1 base at J; junction bases unmatched: 10. Looked up from germline, CDR1 is SEHNR and CDR2 is FQNEAQ (reference sequence). The CDR3 reads CASSPASGDLQETQYF. The CDR3 DNA reads as TGTGCCAGCAGCCCGGCTAGCGGAGACCTCCAAGAGACCCAGTACTTC.

The CDR3 loop is CASSQGRGMGGANVLTF. The CDR3, as DNA: TGCGCCAGCAGCCAAGGCAGGGGGATGGGAGGGGCCAACGTCCTGACTTTC. This chain joins TRBV4-1 and TRBJ2-6, with TRBD1 matching 7 bases. Germline values: CDR1 MGHRA, CDR2 YSYEKL. V shed 1 base, J shed 4 bases, and the junction held 7 bases outside the gene matches. The CDR3 consists of 17 residues.

This chain's CDR3 is CASSPDRASPLHF. As DNA, the CDR3 is TGTGCCAGCAGTCCGGACAGGGCTTCACCCCTCCACTTT. The chain couples TRBV12-3 or TRBV12-4 to TRBJ1-6, with 8 bases matching TRBD1. V lost 5 bases to trimming and J lost 9 bases; unmatched junction nucleotides: 3. CDR3 size: 13 residues.

The chain carries TRBV4-3 and TRBJ1-5; D call uncertain. Trimming took 3 bases from V and 6 from J, leaving 9 bases between them. Germline V CDR1 and CDR2: LGHNA, YSLEER. The CDR3 is made up of 13 amino acids. CDR3 DNA: TGCGCCAGCAGCCAGGAGTTGGGTCAGCCCCAGCATTTT. Its translation: CASSQELGQPQHF.

The chain uses TRBV5-1 and TRBJ1-4, with 7 bases that match TRBD1. From germline, CDR1 is SGHRS and CDR2 YFSETQ. With 4 bases clipped from V and 7 bases from J, the junction kept 7 bases outside the gene matches. This CDR3 has 14 residues. CDR3 region: CASSPTGSSEKLFF. CDR3 sequence (DNA): TGCGCCAGCAGCCCGACAGGGTCCTCTGAAAAACTGTTTTTT.

This clone was counted only a few times. The chain combines TRBV6-6 with TRBJ1-1; the D is unclear. This CDR3 spans 13 amino acids. V lost 2 bases and J 3 bases, leaving 7 bases between the germline ends. The germline V gene encodes CDR1 MNHNY and CDR2 SVGAGI (reference sequence). This CDR3 reads CASSYRSYTEAFF. The CDR3 DNA follows: TGTGCCAGCAGTTACAGGAGTTACACTGAAGCTTTCTTT.

V is TRBV7-2 and J is TRBJ2-3; D may be TRBD1 (5 bases). V lost 1 base and J 2 bases, leaving 10 bases between the germline ends. This CDR3 contains 15 residues. CDR1 is SGHTA, CDR2 FQGNSA, per germline. Here the CDR3 DNA reads TGTGCCAGCAGCTTAGGGCTGACAGACACAGATACGCAGTATTTT. Residues: CASSLGLTDTDTQYF.

This clone was observed a few times. The rearrangement joins TRBV7-2 to TRBJ2-7; 7 nucleotides align to TRBD2. Per germline, CDR1 SGHTA and CDR2 FQGNSA. Trimming took 5 bases from V and 6 from J; bases not matched to a gene: 13. The CDR3 is 15 residues long. The CDR3 nucleotides read TGTGCCAGCAGCGTGTCCCTAGCGGTCAAAAGCGAGCAGTACTTC. Its translation: CASSVSLAVKSEQYF.

This chain links TRBV7-2 with TRBJ1-1; D is uncertain. The V end lost 7 bases, the J end lost 8 bases, and 14 bases lay between the germline ends. Per the germline V gene, CDR1 is SGHTA and CDR2 is FQGNSA. The CDR3 is made up of 12 amino acids. CDR3 residues: CASTLMRAEAFF. The CDR3 DNA sequence: TGTGCCAGCACCCTAATGCGGGCCGAAGCTTTCTTT.

J is TRBJ1-1 and V is TRBV21-1; no DNA check was done on the table's D call, TRBD1. TRBV21-1 counts as a pseudogene. CDR3 length: 12 amino acids. The CDR3, as DNA: TGTGCCAGCAGTCCTGGACAGCGAGAAGCTTTCTTT. It yields the protein CASSPGQREAFF.

This sequence joins TRBV30 and TRBJ1-2; D is perhaps TRBD1 (5 bases). CDR1 is GTSNPN and CDR2 is SVGIG in the germline V gene (reference sequence). This CDR3 comprises 13 residues. V lost 3 bases and J lost 2, with 10 bases in between. The CDR3 DNA reads TGTGCCTGGAGCGACAGCTCGAACTATGGCTACACCTTC. Its translation is CAWSDSSNYGYTF. Looking up the rest from reference TRBV30 and TRBJ1-2 gives the full variable domain: SQTIHQWPATLVQPVGSPLSLECTVEGTSNPNLYWYRQAAGRGLQLLFYSVGIGQISSEVPQNLSASRPQDRQFILSSKKLLLSDSGFYLCAWSDSSNYGYTFGSGTRLTVV.

This clone was counted once. The chain links TRBV19 to TRBJ2-3; no firm D call. V was shortened by 2 bases and J by 6 bases, with 3 bases between the two germline ends. This CDR3 has 11 residues. Germline CDR1 LNHDA, CDR2 SQIVND (reference sequence). The CDR3 coding sequence is TGTGCCAGTAGTATAATGGATACGCAGTATTTT. Residues: CASSIMDTQYF.

This rearrangement joins TRBV6-1 to TRBJ1-1; no reliable D call. Between the trimmed V and J ends, which lost 5 bases and 11 bases, there was a span of 12 bases. CDR3 length: 11 amino acids. The germline V gene has CDR1 MNHNS and CDR2 SASEGT. This CDR3 reads CASSFPAGAFF. CDR3 sequence (DNA): TGTGCCAGCAGTTTCCCTGCGGGGGCTTTCTTT.

This sequence joins TRBV6-5 and TRBJ2-7; 7 nucleotides agree with TRBD2. Germline values: CDR1 MNHEY, CDR2 SVGAGI. Losses at the gene ends were 0 bases for V and 2 bases for J; bases not matched to a gene: 7. CDR3 length: 16 residues. CDR3: CASSYSSPSGTYEQYF. In nucleotides, the CDR3 is TGTGCCAGCAGTTACTCTTCTCCTAGCGGAACCTACGAGCAGTACTTC.

This chain links TRBV5-4 with TRBJ2-2; D not certain. The CDR3 is 15 amino acids. The V end lost 0 bases, the J end lost 3 bases, and 9 bases lay between the germline ends. The germline V gene encodes CDR1 SGHNT and CDR2 YYREEE (reference sequence). In nucleotides, the CDR3 is TGTGCCAGCAGCTTGGGGCCAGGCGACACCGGGGAGCTGTTTTTT. Protein: CASSLGPGDTGELFF.

This clone has at least ten counts. The V call is TRBV10-3, the J call TRBJ2-3; possibly TRBD1 for D (5 bases). This CDR3 is built from 15 residues. V was cut by 0 bases and J by 1 base, with 8 bases left in between. CDR1 is ENHRY and CDR2 is SYGVKD in the germline V gene. The CDR3 nucleotides read TGTGCCATCAGTGAGTCGGGCAGGGGCACAGATACGCAGTATTTT. Translation: CAISESGRGTDTQYF.

This clone turned up a few times. The chain carries TRBV29-1 and TRBJ1-1, with D perhaps matching TRBD1 (6 bases). In germline, CDR1 is SQVTM, CDR2 ANQGSEA. The CDR3 has 14 amino acids. Deletions cut 0 bases from V and 5 bases from J, with 13 bases between. The CDR3 reads CSVEDWTVETEAFF. The CDR3 nucleotides are TGCAGCGTTGAAGATTGGACAGTAGAGACTGAAGCTTTCTTT.

This chain links TRBV6-2 or TRBV6-3 with TRBJ2-1, with a possible D match to TRBD2 (5 bases). V was cut by 4 bases and J by 4 bases, with 11 bases left in between. Per germline, CDR1 MNHEY and CDR2 SVGEGT. This CDR3 contains 14 residues. CDR3 bases: TGTGCCAGCAGTTTTCTCCGGAGGTACAATGAGCAGTTCTTC. Protein product: CASSFLRRYNEQFF.

This chain connects TRBV6-4 to TRBJ2-2; D might be TRBD1 or TRBD2, each matching 6 bases. The V end lost 5 bases, the J end lost 6 bases, and 13 bases lay between the germline ends. Per the germline V gene, CDR1 is MRHNA and CDR2 is SNTAGT. This CDR3 comprises 14 residues. The CDR3 reads CASSWGAKPGELFF. As DNA, the CDR3 is TGTGCCAGCAGTTGGGGGGCCAAGCCCGGGGAGCTGTTTTTT.

The chain employs TRBV9 and TRBJ2-1, with a weak D call TRBD2 (6 bases). The CDR3 has 15 residues. V lost 0 bases to trimming and J lost 5 bases, with 12 bases between them. CDR1 and CDR2 (germline): SGDLS, YYNGEE. As DNA, the CDR3 is TGTGCCAGCAGCGTAGTCGCGGGGAGCCACAATGAGCAGTTCTTC. This encodes CASSVVAGSHNEQFF.

The CDR3 loop is CASSMTGSGNTIYF. CDR3 coding DNA: TGTGCCAGTAGTATGACGGGCTCTGGAAACACCATATATTTT. The chain uses TRBV19 and TRBJ1-3; D ambiguous. CDR1 and CDR2 from the germline V gene are LNHDA and SQIVND (reference sequence). The V and J ends lost 3 bases and 0 bases respectively, with 6 bases between them. The CDR3 is 14 amino acids.